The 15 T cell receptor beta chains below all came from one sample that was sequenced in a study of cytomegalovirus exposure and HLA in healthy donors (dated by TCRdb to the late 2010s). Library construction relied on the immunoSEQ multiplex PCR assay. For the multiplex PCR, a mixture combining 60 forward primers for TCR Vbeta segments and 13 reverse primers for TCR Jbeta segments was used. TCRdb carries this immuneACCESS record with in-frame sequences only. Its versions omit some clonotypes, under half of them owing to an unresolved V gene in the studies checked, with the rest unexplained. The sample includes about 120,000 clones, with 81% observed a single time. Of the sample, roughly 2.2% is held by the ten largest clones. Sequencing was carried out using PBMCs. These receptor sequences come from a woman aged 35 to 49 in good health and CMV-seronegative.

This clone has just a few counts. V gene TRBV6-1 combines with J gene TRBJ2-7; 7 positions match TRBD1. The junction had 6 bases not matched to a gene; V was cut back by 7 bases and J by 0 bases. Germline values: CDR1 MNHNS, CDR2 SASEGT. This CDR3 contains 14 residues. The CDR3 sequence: CASIRSGGSYEQYF. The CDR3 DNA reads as TGTGCCAGCATTAGATCAGGGGGCTCCTACGAGCAGTACTTC.

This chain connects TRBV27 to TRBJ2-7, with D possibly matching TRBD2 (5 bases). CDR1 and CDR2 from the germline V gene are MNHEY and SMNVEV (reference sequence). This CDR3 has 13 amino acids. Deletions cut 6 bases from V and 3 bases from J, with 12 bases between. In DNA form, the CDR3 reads TGTGCCAGCAGCCGCTCCGGGGACTACGAGCAGTACTTC. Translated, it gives CASSRSGDYEQYF.

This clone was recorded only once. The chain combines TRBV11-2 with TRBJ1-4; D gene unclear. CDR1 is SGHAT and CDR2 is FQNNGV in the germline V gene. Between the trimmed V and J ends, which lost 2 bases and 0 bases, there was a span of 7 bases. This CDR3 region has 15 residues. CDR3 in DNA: TGTGCCAGCAGCTTACCCGGGACAACTAATGAAAAACTGTTTTTT. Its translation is CASSLPGTTNEKLFF. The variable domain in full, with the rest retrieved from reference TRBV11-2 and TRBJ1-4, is EAGVAQSPRYKIIEKRQSVAFWCNPISGHATLYWYQQILGQGPKLLIQFQNNGVVDDSQLPKDRFSAERLKGVDSTLKIQPAKLEDSAVYLCASSLPGTTNEKLFFGSGTQLSVL.

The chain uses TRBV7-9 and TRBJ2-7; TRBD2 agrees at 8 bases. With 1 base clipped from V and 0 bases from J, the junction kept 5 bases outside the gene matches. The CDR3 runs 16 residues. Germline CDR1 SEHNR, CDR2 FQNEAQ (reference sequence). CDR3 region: CASSLVLAGTSYEQYF. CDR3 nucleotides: TGTGCCAGCAGCTTAGTATTAGCGGGAACCTCCTACGAGCAGTACTTC.

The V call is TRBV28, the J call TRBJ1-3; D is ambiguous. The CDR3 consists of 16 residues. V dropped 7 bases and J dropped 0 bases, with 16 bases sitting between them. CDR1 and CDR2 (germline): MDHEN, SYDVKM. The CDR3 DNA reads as TGTGCCAGCACCCAAGCGGGAACCTTCTCTGGAAACACCATATATTTT. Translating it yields CASTQAGTFSGNTIYF.

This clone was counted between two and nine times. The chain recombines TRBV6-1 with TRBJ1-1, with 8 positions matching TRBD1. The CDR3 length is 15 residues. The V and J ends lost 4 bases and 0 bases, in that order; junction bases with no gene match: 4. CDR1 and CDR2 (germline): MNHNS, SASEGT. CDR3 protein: CASSAQGALNTEAFF. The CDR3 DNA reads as TGTGCCAGCAGTGCCCAGGGGGCCTTGAACACTGAAGCTTTCTTT.

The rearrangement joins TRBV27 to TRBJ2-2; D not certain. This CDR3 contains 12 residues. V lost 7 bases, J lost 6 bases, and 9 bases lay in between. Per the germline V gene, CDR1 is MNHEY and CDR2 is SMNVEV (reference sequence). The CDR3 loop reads CASTPRSGELFF. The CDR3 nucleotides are TGTGCCAGCACTCCCCGGTCCGGGGAGCTGTTTTTT.

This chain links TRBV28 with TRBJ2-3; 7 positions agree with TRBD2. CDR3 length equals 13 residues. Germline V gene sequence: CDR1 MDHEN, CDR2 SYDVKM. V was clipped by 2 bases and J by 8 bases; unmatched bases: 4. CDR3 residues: CASSLGGVGTQYF. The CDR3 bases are TGTGCCAGCAGTTTAGGGGGGGTGGGTACGCAGTATTTT.

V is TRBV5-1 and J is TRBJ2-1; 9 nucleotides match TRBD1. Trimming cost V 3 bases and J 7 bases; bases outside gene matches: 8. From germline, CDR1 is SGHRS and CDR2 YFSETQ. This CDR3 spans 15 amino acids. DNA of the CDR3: TGCGCCAGCAGCTGGACAGGGGAAGGGGTAAATGAGCAGTTCTTC. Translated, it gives CASSWTGEGVNEQFF.

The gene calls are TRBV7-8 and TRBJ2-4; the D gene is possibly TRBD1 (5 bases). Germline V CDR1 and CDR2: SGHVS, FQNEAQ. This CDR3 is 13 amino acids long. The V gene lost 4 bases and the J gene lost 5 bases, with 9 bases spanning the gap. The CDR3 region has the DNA TGTGCCAGCAGCTCGGACATACAAAACATTCAGTACTTC. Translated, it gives CASSSDIQNIQYF.

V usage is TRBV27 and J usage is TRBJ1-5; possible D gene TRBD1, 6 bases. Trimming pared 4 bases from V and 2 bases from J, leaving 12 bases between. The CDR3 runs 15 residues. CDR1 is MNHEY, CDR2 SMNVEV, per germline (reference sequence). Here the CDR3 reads CASSSRRGGNQPQHF. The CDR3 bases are TGTGCCAGCAGTTCCCGCAGGGGAGGCAATCAGCCCCAGCATTTT.

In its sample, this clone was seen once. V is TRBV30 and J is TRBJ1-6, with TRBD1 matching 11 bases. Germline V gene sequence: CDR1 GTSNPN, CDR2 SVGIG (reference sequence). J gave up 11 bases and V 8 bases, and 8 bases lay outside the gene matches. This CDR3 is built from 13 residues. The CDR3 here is CAGGQGARAPLHF. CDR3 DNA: TGTGCCGGAGGACAGGGGGCGAGGGCACCCCTCCACTTT.

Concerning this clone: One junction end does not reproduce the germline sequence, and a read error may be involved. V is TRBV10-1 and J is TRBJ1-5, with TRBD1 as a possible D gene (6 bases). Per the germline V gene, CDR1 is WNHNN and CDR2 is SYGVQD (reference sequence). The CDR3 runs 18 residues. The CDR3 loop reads CASGESRHHRVGNQPQHF. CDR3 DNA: TGCGCCAGCGGTGAGTCGAGGCATCACAGGGTCGGCAATCAGCCCCAGCATTTT.

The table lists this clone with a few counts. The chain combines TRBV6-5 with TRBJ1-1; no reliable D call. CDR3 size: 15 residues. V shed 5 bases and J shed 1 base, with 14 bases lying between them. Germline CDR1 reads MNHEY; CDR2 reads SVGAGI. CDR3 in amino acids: CASSPAALGNTEAFF. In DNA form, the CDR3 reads TGTGCCAGCAGTCCCGCGGCTTTGGGGAACACTGAAGCTTTCTTT.

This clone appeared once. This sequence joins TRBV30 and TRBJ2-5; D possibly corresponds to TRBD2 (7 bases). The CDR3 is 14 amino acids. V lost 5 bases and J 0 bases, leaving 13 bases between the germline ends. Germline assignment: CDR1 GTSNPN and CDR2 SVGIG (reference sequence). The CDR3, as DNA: TGTGCCTGGTGGGGGGGGACACACCAAGAGACCCAGTACTTC. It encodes CAWWGGTHQETQYF. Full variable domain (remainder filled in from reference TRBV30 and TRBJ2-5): SQTIHQWPATLVQPVGSPLSLECTVEGTSNPNLYWYRQAAGRGLQLLFYSVGIGQISSEVPQNLSASRPQDRQFILSSKKLLLSDSGFYLCAWWGGTHQETQYFGPGTRLLVL.